These 21 T cell receptor beta chains were sequenced from one sample in a study of blood T cell repertoires in COVID-19 (dated by TCRdb to 2019 to 2021). The library was made by the immunoSEQ multiplex PCR assay. What TCRdb holds here is the immuneACCESS table cut down to in-frame rearrangements. Part of the clones is not present; checked against another copy, under half of the missing clones reflect an unresolved V gene, and the others are unexplained. The sample table shows 30,000 to 40,000 clones, and 80% to 90% are seen once. The ten largest make up 11% to 15% of the sample. Sequenced material: peripheral blood. Every receptor here comes from a man aged 55 to 70 with active COVID-19.

This rearrangement joins TRBV19 to TRBJ2-1; possibly TRBD2 for D (6 bases). V was trimmed by 5 bases and J by 0 bases, leaving 17 bases between them. CDR1 LNHDA and CDR2 SQIVND come from the germline V gene (reference sequence). The CDR3 loop spans 17 amino acids. Written as DNA, the CDR3 is TGTGCCAGTAGTGTCGACGTCGCGGGAAGCTCCTACAATGAGCAGTTCTTC. Amino acid sequence: CASSVDVAGSSYNEQFF.

This chain uses TRBV6-5 with TRBJ1-3; D call uncertain. Trimming left V 4 bases short and J 0 bases short, with 13 bases between. This CDR3 is 16 amino acids long. In germline, CDR1 is MNHEY, CDR2 SVGAGI. The CDR3, as DNA: TGTGCCAGCAGTTTATCGTACCGTAGCTCTGGAAACACCATATATTTT. This translates into CASSLSYRSSGNTIYF.

The chain has TRBV12-3 or TRBV12-4 and TRBJ2-7; TRBD2 matches at 9 bases. V was clipped by 7 bases and J by 6 bases; unmatched bases: 7. The CDR3 has 13 amino acids. The CDR3 DNA is TGTGCCAGCACCCTGGCTAGCGGGACCGAGCAGTACTTC. Its translation: CASTLASGTEQYF.

The chain has TRBV27 and TRBJ2-3, with 15 bases that match TRBD2. This CDR3 comprises 18 residues. J gave up 3 bases and V 1 base, and 5 bases lay outside the gene matches. Per the germline V gene, CDR1 is MNHEY and CDR2 is SMNVEV (reference sequence). The CDR3 region has the DNA TGTGCCAGCAGTTTATTAGGGACTAGCGGGAGGCCGACAGATACGCAGTATTTT. Translated, it gives CASSLLGTSGRPTDTQYF.

The chain carries TRBV9 and TRBJ2-7, with D perhaps matching TRBD2 (5 bases). CDR3 length: 15 amino acids. Germline V gene sequence: CDR1 SGDLS, CDR2 YYNGEE. V was cut by 0 bases and J by 0 bases, with 10 bases left in between. The CDR3 region has the DNA TGTGCCAGCAGCGTAGATTCGGGGAGCTCCTACGAGCAGTACTTC. As protein: CASSVDSGSSYEQYF.

This clone was observed once. The rearrangement joins TRBV6-4 to TRBJ2-2; 7 bases map to TRBD1. The ends lost 8 bases at V and 1 base at J; junction bases unmatched: 7. The germline CDR1 and CDR2 sequences are MRHNA and SNTAGT. This CDR3 is 15 amino acids long. The CDR3 DNA sequence: TGTGCCAGCTCCAGAGGGGGCAGGAACACCGGGGAGCTGTTTTTT. Its translation is CASSRGGRNTGELFF.

The genes are TRBV27 and TRBJ2-7; 10 bases agree with TRBD2. The V gene's germline CDR1 is MNHEY and CDR2 SMNVEV (reference sequence). Trimming removed 5 bases from V and 1 base from J; junction bases left unmatched: 5. This CDR3 has 15 amino acids. In DNA form, the CDR3 reads TGTGCCAGCAGTCCTTGGACTAGCGGTTCCTACGAGCAGTACTTC. This encodes CASSPWTSGSYEQYF.

This rearrangement joins TRBV7-9 to TRBJ1-4, with 7 bases matching TRBD1. Germline CDR1 SEHNR, CDR2 FQNEAQ (reference sequence). CDR3 length equals 14 residues. V trimming: 3 bases; J trimming: 6 bases; junction bases outside the gene matches: 4. The CDR3 reads CASSFGGGYEKLFF. CDR3 coding DNA: TGTGCCAGCAGCTTTGGAGGGGGCTATGAAAAACTGTTTTTT. The whole variable domain, filled in from reference TRBV7-9 and TRBJ1-4, reads DTGVSQNPRHKITKRGQNVTFRCDPISEHNRLYWYRQTLGQGPEFLTYFQNEAQLEKSRLLSDRFSAERPKGSFSTLEIQRTEQGDSAMYLCASSFGGGYEKLFFGSGTQLSVL.

The V and J genes are TRBV10-1 and TRBJ2-3; a possible D gene is TRBD2 (6 bases). The germline V gene has CDR1 WNHNN and CDR2 SYGVQD (reference sequence). The length of the CDR3 is 16 residues. The V and J ends lost 2 bases and 3 bases respectively, with 15 bases between them. CDR3 sequence: CASSEVLGRGTDTQYF. The DNA of the CDR3 is TGCGCCAGCAGTGAGGTACTGGGCCGGGGGACAGATACGCAGTATTTT.

This chain connects TRBV11-2 to TRBJ1-3; TRBD1 matches at 7 bases. CDR1 SGHAT and CDR2 FQNNGV come from the germline V gene. The CDR3 runs to 16 residues. V lost 4 bases and J lost 2; bases outside the gene matches: 8. CDR3 bases: TGTGCCAGCAGCTCAACAGGGGTCTTTGCTGGAAACACCATATATTTT. Its translation: CASSSTGVFAGNTIYF.

About this clone itself: The junction and the germline gene differ at one end; a read error may be behind it. The rearrangement uses TRBV2 and TRBJ1-2, with D unresolved. The CDR3 extends over 15 amino acids. From germline, CDR1 is SNHLY and CDR2 FYNNEI. The CDR3 spells CASREEGDLGYGYTF. The CDR3 DNA sequence: TGTGCCAGCAGGGAAGAGGGAGACCTGGGTTATGGCTACACCTTC.

The chain uses TRBV5-6 and TRBJ2-3; weak D call: TRBD2 (6 bases). The CDR3 totals 14 residues. CDR1 is SGHDT, CDR2 YYEEEE, per germline. V was pared by 3 bases and J by 1 base, with 9 bases between. CDR3 in DNA: TGTGCCAGCAGCTGGGCTAGCGGCACAGATACGCAGTATTTT. This sequence encodes CASSWASGTDTQYF.

The chain links TRBV5-6 to TRBJ1-5; D remains unclear. The CDR3 runs to 15 residues. The germline CDR1 and CDR2 sequences are SGHDT and YYEEEE. V was shortened by 5 bases and J by 7 bases, with 19 bases between the two germline ends. The CDR3 nucleotides are TGTGCCAGCAGGCCACGGACTCTCCGAACCCAGCCCCAGCATTTT. Amino acids: CASRPRTLRTQPQHF.

The CDR3 region is CASSLRLPGLTGELFF. In nucleotides, the CDR3 is TGTGCCAGCAGCTTGCGCCTGCCGGGGTTAACCGGGGAGCTGTTTTTT. The V call is TRBV5-5, the J call TRBJ2-2; TRBD2 is a possible D gene (5 bases). CDR1 is SGHKS and CDR2 is YYEKEE in the germline V gene (reference sequence). Trimming removed 1 base from V and 5 bases from J, with 15 bases in between. The CDR3 is 16 amino acids.

This clone rates as medium-sized. The rearrangement links TRBV6-2 or TRBV6-3 to TRBJ1-1; D is perhaps TRBD1 (6 bases). The V gene lost 2 bases and the J gene lost 4 bases, with 14 bases spanning the gap. In germline, CDR1 is MNHEY, CDR2 SVGEGT. This CDR3 comprises 15 residues. CDR3 sequence reads: CASSYGEEGGTEAFF. The CDR3 bases are TGTGCCAGCAGTTACGGTGAGGAAGGGGGCACTGAAGCTTTCTTT.

The rearrangement uses TRBV29-1 and TRBJ1-2; TRBD1 might be the D (6 bases). The germline gives CDR1 SQVTM, CDR2 ANQGSEA. CDR3 length equals 12 residues. Trimming left V 2 bases short and J 6 bases short, with 10 bases between. CDR3 in DNA: TGCAGCGTTGAAACCCACAGGGATGGCTACACCTTC. Its protein product is CSVETHRDGYTF.

The chain joins TRBV2 to TRBJ1-5; D is possibly TRBD1 (6 bases). V lost 3 bases to trimming and J lost 3 bases, with 9 bases between them. The CDR3 totals 14 residues. CDR1 and CDR2 (germline): SNHLY, FYNNEI. The CDR3 here is CASSDWTDNQPQHF. As DNA, the CDR3 is TGTGCCAGCAGTGACTGGACAGACAATCAGCCCCAGCATTTT.

This sequence joins TRBV24-1 and TRBJ1-2, with TRBD1 identical over 7 bases. Germline CDR1 reads KGHDR; CDR2 reads SFDVKD. Trimming cost V 7 bases and J 3 bases; bases outside gene matches: 19. CDR3 length: 18 amino acids. The CDR3 nucleotides read TGTGCCACCAGCCAATCCATTAATTGGGGACAGCAGGACTATGGCTACACCTTC. Protein product: CATSQSINWGQQDYGYTF.

V gene TRBV18 combines with J gene TRBJ2-1; 8 bases fit TRBD2. V was pared by 8 bases and J by 10 bases, with 13 bases of the junction left unmatched. CDR1 and CDR2 (germline): KGHSH, LQKENI. The CDR3 runs 14 residues. As DNA, the CDR3 is TGTGCCAGCGCCCCCGGGACTAGAATGGAGGAGCAGTTCTTC. The encoded protein is CASAPGTRMEEQFF.

The chain is built from TRBV6-7 and TRBJ1-4, with 9 bases fitting TRBD1. TRBV6-7 falls under the ORF class, with uncertain function. The CDR3 runs to 14 residues. V lost 2 bases, J lost 8 bases, and 3 bases stayed unmatched. The CDR3 reads CASSYRTGVEKLFF. CDR3 in DNA: TGTGCCAGCAGTTACAGGACAGGGGTGGAAAAACTGTTTTTT.

The V call is TRBV7-9, the J call TRBJ2-5; 7 nucleotides match TRBD1. With V trimmed by 4 bases and J by 4 bases, 9 bases remained unmatched. Germline loops: CDR1 SEHNR, CDR2 FQNEAQ (reference sequence). The CDR3 is 15 residues long. In DNA form, the CDR3 reads TGTGCCAGCAGCTCGACAGGGATGTTGGGAGAGACCCAGTACTTC. Protein sequence: CASSSTGMLGETQYF.